These T cell receptor beta chains were read from a single sample in a study of cytomegalovirus exposure and HLA in healthy donors. Measured with immunoSEQ multiplex PCR; TCRdb has only the in-frame clones, and not every one. The table records about 71,000 clones, less than 95% of them present only once. The sample was PBMCs. The receptors stem from a woman in her late teens or twenties in good health and CMV-seronegative. The CDR3 runs from the conserved cysteine through the conserved F or W. Fields, in order: J gene, V gene, clone size, CDR3 protein. Size is stated for part of the rows, as once, few or many counts, or as a class when the clone is expanded.

>TRBJ2-5|TRBV27|NA
CASSPLAGVAETQYF
>TRBJ1-1|TRBV5-4|NA
CASSQTANTEAFF
>TRBJ2-7|TRBV30|NA
CAWSTGDYEQYF
>TRBJ1-2|TRBV5-1|NA
CASSTWTEEDGYTF
>TRBJ2-2|TRBV7-9|NA
CASSPPGTPNTGELFF
>TRBJ1-2|TRBV9|NA
CASSGTGVGYYGYTF
>TRBJ2-3|TRBV7-9|NA
CASSFPLASTSTDTQYF
>TRBJ1-5|TRBV5-5|NA
CASRLEDRGNQPQHF
>TRBJ2-1|TRBV5-4|NA
CASSPPTRLFDEQFF
>TRBJ2-5|TRBV29-1|NA
CSATSGAQETQYF
>TRBJ1-2|TRBV27|NA
CATKGAGYGYTF
>TRBJ2-2|TRBV27|once
CASKRGGPANTGELFF
>TRBJ2-7|TRBV10-3|NA
CAIGAEALLEQYF
>TRBJ2-6|TRBV7-8|NA
CASSLAPGFSGANVLTF
>TRBJ2-5|TRBV29-1|once
CSVRGGAYWETQYF
>TRBJ2-1|TRBV5-1|once
CASSLRVGGLRNEQFF
>TRBJ2-7|TRBV28|NA
CASSLSQGFEQYF
>TRBJ2-7|TRBV6-1|NA
CASSEVGSGTYEQYF
>TRBJ2-6|TRBV19|NA
CASSIEILSGANVLTF
>TRBJ2-3|TRBV7-8|NA
CASSSIGGSTDTQYF
>TRBJ2-3|TRBV6-6|once
CASSLGGGATDTQYF
>TRBJ2-7|TRBV7-2|once
CASSLNPYLNYEQYF
>TRBJ2-1|TRBV6-6|NA
CASRSGAGTGYNEQFF
>TRBJ2-3|TRBV11-2|NA
CASSLSGQGSGTQYF
>TRBJ1-1|TRBV6-6|NA
CASSYGPTEAFF
>TRBJ2-1|TRBV15|NA
CATSRDDPTSGGVPYNEQFF